The 27 T cell receptor beta chains in this list originate from one sample, sequenced in a study of blood T cells in healthy people across ages. A second PCR, run for about 6 to 11 cycles, used a sample-barcoded 5' primer plus a J-beta primer mix. TCRdb fed the 5' RACE reads into MiXCR, producing one record per CDR3 protein. This sample carries fewer than 1.5 million distinct CDR3 sequences, approximately 38% of them seen once, and the ten largest clones take 7.9%. The sequenced material came from blood. The receptors stem from a woman aged 18-29 years in good health.

This chain uses TRBV7-8 with TRBJ1-2, with D perhaps TRBD1 (6 bases). The V gene lost 5 bases and the J gene lost 7 bases, with 17 bases spanning the gap. Germline V lookup: CDR1 SGHVS, CDR2 FQNEAQ. This CDR3 region has 14 residues. The chain's CDR3 is CASSVEGRGAGYTF. In nucleotides, the CDR3 is TGTGCCAGCAGCGTAGAAGGCAGGGGTGCTGGCTACACCTTC.

This chain's CDR3 is CASSLASGFPDTQYF. DNA of the CDR3: TGCGCCAGCAGCTTGGCCTCAGGTTTCCCAGATACGCAGTATTTT. The J gene is TRBJ2-3, the V gene TRBV5-1; no definite D call. The CDR3 is 15 amino acids. Germline CDR1 and CDR2: SGHRS and YFSETQ. Trimming took off 0 bases at V and 4 bases at J, with 12 bases between the two ends.

The J gene is TRBJ2-7, the V gene TRBV24-1, with D possibly being TRBD1 or TRBD2 (6 bases each). V was shortened by 8 bases and J by 6 bases, with 10 bases between the two germline ends. CDR1 and CDR2 from the germline V gene are KGHDR and SFDVKD. The CDR3 loop spans 11 amino acids. CDR3 loop: CATKRGLEQYF. In DNA form, the CDR3 reads TGTGCCACCAAACGGGGGCTCGAGCAGTACTTC.

This clonotype occurred a few times. The V gene is TRBV29-1, the J gene TRBJ2-6, with D maybe TRBD2 (6 bases). V was cut by 7 bases and J by 3 bases, with 7 bases left in between. Per the germline V gene, CDR1 is SQVTM and CDR2 is ANQGSEA. The CDR3 contains 12 residues. The CDR3 sequence: CSAGDGANVLTF. The CDR3 bases are TGCAGCGCGGGAGATGGGGCCAACGTCCTGACTTTC.

This chain joins TRBV3-1 and TRBJ1-1; the D gene is possibly TRBD1 (5 bases). The CDR3 is 14 residues long. In germline, CDR1 is LGHDT, CDR2 YNNKEL (reference sequence). The V end lost 1 base, the J end lost 4 bases, and 10 bases lay between the germline ends. CDR3 bases: TGTGCCAGCAGCCAAGGGGGCGGACGCACTGAAGCTTTCTTT. Amino acids: CASSQGGGRTEAFF.

This clonotype was seen just once. J is TRBJ2-6 and V is TRBV10-2; no definite D call. V shed 11 bases and J shed 0 bases, with 14 bases lying between them. This CDR3 comprises 15 residues. Germline CDR1 WSHSY, CDR2 SAAADI. In nucleotides, the CDR3 is TGCGCCTGCCTTGGGCTTCCCTCTGGGGCCAACGTCCTGACTTTC. This codes for CACLGLPSGANVLTF.

The chain links TRBV6-1 to TRBJ2-3; TRBD1 is a possible D gene (6 bases). The CDR3 covers 17 residues. V shed 6 bases and J shed 5 bases, with 24 bases lying between them. In germline, CDR1 is MNHNS, CDR2 SASEGT. CDR3 protein: CASRSSPGDGKGDTQYF. The CDR3 DNA reads as TGTGCCAGCAGATCATCCCCAGGGGACGGGAAAGGAGATACGCAGTATTTT.

There are a few counts of this clonotype. Germline is not matched at one junction end, which may reflect a read error. The V call is TRBV20-1, the J call TRBJ2-1; 10 bases are shared with TRBD2. This CDR3 has 14 amino acids. From germline, CDR1 is DFQATT and CDR2 SNEGSKA (reference sequence). CDR3 coding DNA: TGCAATGCTAGACTAGCGGGCCTCTACAATGAGCAGTTCTTC. As protein: CNARLAGLYNEQFF.

The table lists this clonotype with a few counts. The chain is built from TRBV7-6 and TRBJ2-1; TRBD2 matches at 9 bases. J gave up 5 bases and V 2 bases, and 13 bases lay outside the gene matches. CDR1 is SGHVS, CDR2 FNYEAQ, per germline. This CDR3 is 18 amino acids long. This chain's CDR3 is CASSLWTSGRIKDNEQFF. The CDR3 DNA sequence: TGTGCCAGCAGCTTATGGACCAGCGGGAGGATAAAAGACAATGAGCAGTTCTTC.

The rearrangement links TRBV12-3 or TRBV12-4 to TRBJ1-2; D is undetermined. Trimming took off 7 bases at V and 0 bases at J, with 12 bases between the two ends. The CDR3 runs to 14 residues. CDR3 protein: CASTLHAPNYGYTF. Here the CDR3 DNA reads TGTGCCAGCACCCTCCACGCCCCTAACTATGGCTACACCTTC.

This clonotype was found a few times. The chain uses TRBV4-1 and TRBJ2-5; D not certain. The germline V and J ends were trimmed by 5 bases and 0 bases, with 7 bases remaining between them. This CDR3 has 13 residues. Per the germline V gene, CDR1 is MGHRA and CDR2 is YSYEKL. The chain's CDR3 is CASSKGNQETQYF. The CDR3 DNA reads TGCGCCAGCAGCAAAGGGAACCAAGAGACCCAGTACTTC.

This clonotype was detected a few times. V is TRBV7-9 and J is TRBJ1-1, with 11 positions matching TRBD1. CDR3 length equals 15 residues. V lost 8 bases and J lost 5; bases outside the gene matches: 10. Germline values: CDR1 SEHNR, CDR2 FQNEAQ (reference sequence). The DNA for the CDR3 is TGTGCCAGCGGCCGGGACAGGGGGTTAGGGACTGAAGCTTTCTTT. Translation: CASGRDRGLGTEAFF.

In its sample, this clonotype was seen a few times. Since a much larger clone is just one base distant, this may be a read error. The rearrangement links TRBV29-1 to TRBJ2-7; D gene ambiguous. The CDR3 consists of 11 residues. Germline assignment: CDR1 SQVTM and CDR2 ANQGSEA. For the CDR3, the DNA is TGCAGCGGTGAAGTCCGTTACGAGCAGTACTTC. Its translation is CSGEVRYEQYF.

The chain carries TRBV12-3 or TRBV12-4 and TRBJ2-5; D is undetermined. The J call may be mistaken, given a closer DNA end match to TRBJ2-7. The CDR3 loop spans 12 amino acids. CDR3: CASSRAIYEQYF. The CDR3 DNA follows: TGTGCCAGCAGTAGGGCGATATACGAGCAGTACTTC.

CDR3 sequence: CASSDAISNQPQHF. In DNA, the CDR3 is TGTGCCAGCAGTGATGCTATTAGCAATCAGCCCCAGCATTTT. The chain recombines TRBV2 with TRBJ1-5; D remains unclear. The CDR3 runs 14 residues. The V gene lost 3 bases and the J gene lost 0 bases, with 6 bases spanning the gap. Germline loops: CDR1 SNHLY, CDR2 FYNNEI.

The genes are TRBV24-1 and TRBJ2-1; no firm D call. V was pared by 3 bases and J by 5 bases, with 4 bases between. The germline gives CDR1 KGHDR, CDR2 SFDVKD. The CDR3 totals 12 residues. This chain's CDR3 is CATSDPDNEQFF. CDR3 in DNA: TGTGCCACCAGTGATCCCGACAATGAGCAGTTCTTC.

The chain recombines TRBV5-1 with TRBJ2-3, with 11 nucleotides matching TRBD2. Trimming at V came to 4 bases and at J to 4 bases, leaving 5 bases not matched to a gene. Germline V gene sequence: CDR1 SGHRS, CDR2 YFSETQ. The CDR3 is 15 amino acids. Here the CDR3 reads CASSPSGGTSDTQYF. CDR3 bases: TGCGCCAGCAGCCCTAGCGGGGGGACTTCAGATACGCAGTATTTT.

The chain carries TRBV7-3 and TRBJ2-3; 7 bases match TRBD1. Germline trimming cut 4 bases from V and 5 bases from J; bases unmatched to any gene: 12. The CDR3 consists of 16 residues. The germline V gene encodes CDR1 SGHTA and CDR2 FQGTGA. CDR3 sequence (DNA): TGTGCCAGCAGCTCCCGACAGGGTGTATCGGGAGATACGCAGTATTTT. Residues: CASSSRQGVSGDTQYF.

The count of this clonotype is one. A junction boundary mismatches the germline segment, possibly from a read error. The chain combines TRBV12-3 or TRBV12-4 with TRBJ1-2; 9 nucleotides match TRBD1. The CDR3 covers 15 residues. CDR3 in DNA: TGTGCCAGCAGTTTAGGCCCCGACAGGGGGTATGGCCACACCTTC. It specifies CASSLGPDRGYGHTF.

This clonotype has just a few counts. J is TRBJ2-1 and V is TRBV15, with 8 bases fitting TRBD2. CDR1 and CDR2 (germline): LNHNV, YYDKDF (reference sequence). J lost 0 bases, V lost 5 bases, and 6 bases had no gene match. This CDR3 is 16 amino acids long. CDR3 bases: TGTGCCACCAGCCCCGGAAGCGGGAGCTCCTACAATGAGCAGTTCTTC. Encoded protein: CATSPGSGSSYNEQFF.

The chain carries TRBV7-2 and TRBJ1-2; TRBD1 might be the D (6 bases). Germline CDR1 reads SGHTA; CDR2 reads FQGNSA. V was clipped by 6 bases and J by 5 bases, with 19 bases between them. The CDR3 sequence is 15 residues long. The CDR3 DNA reads TGTGCCAGCAGAGTCGGACAGCAACCTTTATATGGCTACACCTTC. Its translation is CASRVGQQPLYGYTF.

In this sample, this clonotype turned up a few times. The V gene is TRBV6-5, the J gene TRBJ1-6; no clear D gene. Trimming removed 0 bases at V and 6 bases at J, with 12 bases between. Per germline, CDR1 MNHEY and CDR2 SVGAGI. The CDR3 contains 16 residues. CDR3 nucleotides: TGTGCCAGCAGTTACTCGAAGGGCATACGTAATTCACCCCTCCACTTT. Protein sequence: CASSYSKGIRNSPLHF.

The rearrangement uses TRBV12-3 or TRBV12-4 and TRBJ1-1, with D possibly matching TRBD1 (6 bases). With 5 bases removed from V and 5 bases from J, the gap between germline ends came to 9 bases. The CDR3 extends over 12 amino acids. The CDR3, as DNA: TGTGCCAGCAGTGGGAGGGGGACTGAAGCTTTCTTT. Translated, it gives CASSGRGTEAFF.

This chain connects TRBV4-1 to TRBJ2-7; 11 bases map to TRBD2. Per the germline V gene, CDR1 is MGHRA and CDR2 is YSYEKL. The CDR3 consists of 16 residues. Germline trimming cut 2 bases from V and 7 bases from J; bases unmatched to any gene: 10. The CDR3 region has the DNA TGCGCCAGCAGCCAAACTAGCGGGGGCTCCTACAATGAGCAGTACTTC. This translates into CASSQTSGGSYNEQYF.

This clonotype was seen a few times. V usage is TRBV11-1 and J usage is TRBJ2-7; TRBD1 agrees at 11 bases. The CDR3 is 16 amino acids. Germline V gives CDR1 SGHAT, CDR2 FQDESV (reference sequence). Trimming at V came to 6 bases and at J to 2 bases, leaving 9 bases not matched to a gene. For the CDR3, the DNA is TGTGCCAGCAGTCTCACGGGACAGGGGGGAACCTACGAGCAGTACTTC. It specifies CASSLTGQGGTYEQYF.

The chain is built from TRBV7-2 and TRBJ2-5; possible D gene TRBD2, 6 bases. CDR3 length: 16 amino acids. The germline CDR1 and CDR2 sequences are SGHTA and FQGNSA. V was shortened by 1 base and J by 11 bases, with 23 bases between the two germline ends. DNA for the CDR3: TGTGCCAGCAGCTTAGTGGGAGGAGGACTCTACAATGAGCAGTACTTC. Its translation: CASSLVGGGLYNEQYF.

This clonotype was observed a few times. The chain joins TRBV12-3 or TRBV12-4 to TRBJ2-5; D not certain. V was trimmed by 4 bases and J by 5 bases, leaving 14 bases between them. The CDR3 runs 14 residues. In DNA, the CDR3 is TGTGCCAGCAGTTACGGCAGCCTAGGGGAGACCCAGTACTTC. Amino acids: CASSYGSLGETQYF.